These T cell receptor beta chains were read from a single sample in a study of human T cells and chemical hapten exposure. MiXCR was run by TCRdb on the RACE reads, yielding one entry per CDR3 protein. Among roughly 180,000 distinct CDR3 sequences listed, about 14% were seen once. This material consisted of whole blood, taken in connection with sensitization to the hapten diphenylcyclopropenone (DPC). These receptors all stem from a woman aged 25 to 39 with alopecia areata. Some clones in this sample may be carry-over from other donors' samples. Both conserved end residues are part of each CDR3.

j_call cdr3_length v_call cdr3_aa
TRBJ2-7 14 TRBV7-9 CASSSNPTNYEQYF
TRBJ2-3 15 TRBV18 CASSAGTGSADTQYF
TRBJ1-2 16 TRBV9 CASSVGVNLANYGYTF
TRBJ2-7 17 TRBV6-1 CASSVSIAGSSLSEQYF
TRBJ1-4 15 TRBV2 CASSEAGTGNEKLFF
TRBJ2-3 14 TRBV27 CASSFESGWDTQYF
TRBJ1-3 14 TRBV6-5 CASTSTGGGNTIYF
TRBJ2-6 18 TRBV27 CASSPLVGGVTGANVLTF
TRBJ2-3 15 TRBV6-5 CASSSLSAGRDTQYF
TRBJ1-1 14 TRBV18 CASSRYVENTEAFF
TRBJ1-2 16 TRBV27 CASSRSGTLADYGYTF
TRBJ2-7 14 TRBV20-1 CSARAGGNSYEQYF
TRBJ1-2 17 TRBV5-1 CASSLDGGRFSMRGYTF
TRBJ1-4 17 TRBV18 CASSPTGGSAAGEKLFF
TRBJ2-3 14 TRBV7-2 CASSLNTFTDTQYF
TRBJ2-1 14 TRBV12-3/TRBV12-4 CASSLGLAWDEQFF
TRBJ1-1 14 TRBV12-3/TRBV12-4 CASTSTRGRTEAFF
TRBJ1-6 16 TRBV4-2 CASSQDLFRDNSPLHF
TRBJ2-3 12 TRBV20-1 CSARDQRDTQYF
TRBJ2-7 15 TRBV10-2 CASRLTRDSNYEQYF
TRBJ1-3 11 TRBV7-2 CASSERSTIYF
TRBJ1-2 15 TRBV20-1 CSARDPGRFNYGYTF
TRBJ2-3 13 TRBV7-2 CASVRTHRDTQYF
TRBJ2-5 11 TRBV19 CASSASAIQYF
TRBJ2-7 13 TRBV18 CASSPADGYEQYF
TRBJ1-5 15 TRBV28 CASSLQVFSNQPQHF
TRBJ2-7 13 TRBV7-6 CASSPRDALEQYF
TRBJ1-6 16 TRBV18 CASSPSGGGNNSPLHF
TRBJ1-6 15 TRBV7-8 CASSLTLTGFSPLHF
TRBJ1-1 15 TRBV7-9 CASSQSGTVNTEAFF
TRBJ2-7 21 TRBV7-6 CASSRLKTGQGPLGDAYEQYF
TRBJ2-6 17 TRBV19 CASTSDRAISGANVLTF
TRBJ2-5 15 TRBV7-8 CASSLLAGTGKTQYF
TRBJ1-2 13 TRBV28 CASSLSRQNGYTF
TRBJ2-7 11 TRBV7-8 CASGSGYEQYF
TRBJ2-3 12 TRBV29-1 CSVKRDTDTQYF
TRBJ1-1 16 TRBV6-5 CASSYRLELMNTEAFF